One sample yielded the 26 T cell receptor beta chains listed below, sequenced in a study of regulatory and conventional T cells in breast cancer. TCRdb re-derived calls from the PCR reads in MiXCR, one entry per CDR3 protein. The sample has several hundred distinct CDR3 sequences, 32% seen once. The sample was regulatory T cells from blood. These receptors were taken from a female donor with breast cancer.

In its sample, this clonotype was seen a few times. J is TRBJ2-5 and V is TRBV6-5; 13 bases are shared with TRBD2. This CDR3 spans 16 amino acids. After removal of 6 bases from V and 1 base from J, the junction contained 5 bases not matched to a gene. The germline V gene encodes CDR1 MNHEY and CDR2 SVGAGI. CDR3 in amino acids: CASSLGLAGVQETQYF. The CDR3 bases are TGTGCCAGCAGCCTTGGACTAGCGGGGGTCCAAGAGACCCAGTACTTC.

CDR3 DNA sequence: TGTGCCAGCACCCCGGGACTAGCTTGGTATGAGCAGTTCTTC. It translates to CASTPGLAWYEQFF. The J gene is TRBJ2-1, the V gene TRBV6-6; 9 bases map to TRBD2. Germline-derived CDR1 and CDR2 are MNHNY and SVGAGI (reference sequence). V trimming: 7 bases; J trimming: 8 bases; junction bases outside the gene matches: 9. The CDR3 is 14 residues long.

CDR3 amino acids: CASSLPSWVKGEQFF. As DNA, the CDR3 is TGTGCCAGCAGTTTGCCTAGCTGGGTGAAGGGTGAGCAGTTCTTC. The chain has TRBV12-3 or TRBV12-4 and TRBJ2-1; a weak D match, TRBD2 (5 bases). The V end lost 3 bases, the J end lost 9 bases, and 18 bases lay between the germline ends. This CDR3 comprises 15 residues.

The J gene is TRBJ2-5, the V gene TRBV18; D not resolved. Trimming took off 3 bases at V and 4 bases at J, with 9 bases between the two ends. CDR1 and CDR2 (germline): KGHSH, LQKENI. CDR3 length equals 13 residues. The CDR3 reads CASSPQVGETQYF. The CDR3 bases are TGTGCCAGCTCACCGCAGGTCGGAGAGACCCAGTACTTC.

In its sample, this clonotype was seen a few times. The chain has TRBV6-6 and TRBJ2-5, with 7 bases lining up with TRBD2. The junction had 5 bases not matched to a gene; V was cut back by 2 bases and J by 5 bases. Germline loops: CDR1 MNHNY, CDR2 SVGAGI (reference sequence). This CDR3 contains 14 residues. The CDR3 DNA is TGTGCCAGCAGTTACGGACTAGGGTGGGAGACCCAGTACTTC. Translating gives CASSYGLGWETQYF.

The chain recombines TRBV12-3 or TRBV12-4 with TRBJ2-1; perhaps TRBD2 as D (6 bases). With 0 bases removed from V and 5 bases from J, the gap between germline ends came to 11 bases. The CDR3 totals 15 residues. The CDR3, as DNA: TGTGCCAGCAGTTTAGCGGGACTTACTAACAATGAGCAGTTCTTC. It codes for CASSLAGLTNNEQFF.

The CDR3 sequence: CASGLGLNEQFF. For the CDR3, the DNA is TGTGCTAGTGGTCTCGGCCTCAATGAGCAGTTCTTC. The rearrangement links TRBV12-5 to TRBJ2-1, with D uncertain. Germline CDR1 LGHNT, CDR2 FRNRAP. The ends were cut back, 5 bases at V and 6 bases at J, with 8 bases in the middle. The CDR3 is made up of 12 amino acids.

For this clonotype: This may arise from a read error, as a much more abundant clone is one base away. This chain uses TRBV24-1 with TRBJ2-1; maybe TRBD1 (6 bases). Germline V CDR1 and CDR2: KGHDR, SFDVKD. CDR3 length: 17 amino acids. The CDR3 DNA sequence: TGTGCCACCAGTGATCGAAGAACAGGGAGCTCCTACAATGAGCAGTCCTTC. Translation gives CATSDRRTGSSYNEQSF.

This clonotype has just a few counts. This chain joins TRBV5-1 and TRBJ2-7; 9 bases are a match to TRBD1. The CDR3 has 16 residues. V lost 0 bases to trimming and J lost 0 bases; unmatched junction nucleotides: 4. CDR1 and CDR2 from the germline V gene are SGHRS and YFSETQ. In nucleotides, the CDR3 is TGCGCCAGCAGCTTGGGTGGACAGGGGCGCTCCTACGAGCAGTACTTC. This translates into CASSLGGQGRSYEQYF.

V is TRBV3-1 and J is TRBJ2-5; 9 bases line up with TRBD2. This CDR3 is 14 amino acids long. Germline loops: CDR1 LGHDT, CDR2 YNNKEL (reference sequence). Germline trimming cut 7 bases from V and 3 bases from J; bases unmatched to any gene: 6. For the CDR3, the DNA is TGTGCCAGCATCCAGCGGGGGGTTAAAGAGACCCAGTACTTC. Amino acid sequence: CASIQRGVKETQYF.

The chain has TRBV30 and TRBJ1-6; D is unresolved. The CDR3 covers 14 residues. From germline, CDR1 is GTSNPN and CDR2 SVGIG (reference sequence). The V gene lost 3 bases and the J gene lost 9 bases, with 15 bases spanning the gap. The CDR3 bases are TGTGCCTGGAGATTAAGTACCGAGGCTTCACCCCTCCACTTT. This sequence encodes CAWRLSTEASPLHF.

Notes on this clonotype: This clone may be a read error of a much larger clone one base away. The chain recombines TRBV6-2 or TRBV6-3 with TRBJ1-1; D gene unclear. The germline gives CDR1 MNHEY, CDR2 SVGEGT. CDR3 length equals 13 residues. In DNA, the CDR3 is TGTGCCAGCAGTTACCTGGGGAGCACTGAAGCTTCCTTT. Translation gives CASSYLGSTEASF.

This clonotype is termed large (0.1 to 1%). The CDR3 region is CASSPAGPYNEQFF. The CDR3 DNA sequence: TGTGCCAGCAGCCCGGCGGGGCCCTACAATGAGCAGTTCTTC. The gene calls are TRBV4-2 and TRBJ2-1; tentative D call: TRBD2 (6 bases). Germline V gene sequence: CDR1 LGHNA, CDR2 YNFKEQ. There are 14 residues in the CDR3. Trimming removed 4 bases at V and 2 bases at J, with 9 bases between.

Judged by abundance, this clonotype is large. The CDR3 loop reads CASSASTDTQYF. CDR3 sequence (DNA): TGTGCCAGCAGCGCAAGCACAGATACGCAGTATTTT. V is TRBV7-9 and J is TRBJ2-3; unclear D gene. This CDR3 spans 12 amino acids. Deletions cut 5 bases from V and 0 bases from J, with 3 bases between. The germline V gene encodes CDR1 SEHNR and CDR2 FQNEAQ (reference sequence).

The V call is TRBV6-5, the J call TRBJ1-6; D is unresolved. The V end lost 3 bases, the J end lost 9 bases, and 12 bases lay between the germline ends. Germline-derived CDR1 and CDR2 are MNHEY and SVGAGI. The CDR3 runs to 14 residues. CDR3: CASSYLGNGSPLHF. As DNA, the CDR3 is TGTGCCAGCAGTTATTTGGGGAACGGTTCACCCCTCCACTTT.

Regarding this clonotype: Here the CDR3 omits its conserved ending phenylalanine or tryptophan, so a read error is the likely source. The V call is TRBV12-3 or TRBV12-4, the J call TRBJ2-1; D is undetermined. Trimming shortened V by 3 bases and J by 3 bases, and 6 bases separated the two germline ends. The CDR3 sequence is 13 residues long. The CDR3 nucleotides read TGTGCCAGCAGTTTCCAGAACTACAATGAGCAGTTCTCC. Protein: CASSFQNYNEQFS.

This clonotype was detected a few times. The genes are TRBV7-2 and TRBJ1-4; the D is unclear. Trimming pared 6 bases from V and 8 bases from J, leaving 16 bases between. The CDR3 is made up of 14 amino acids. The V gene's germline CDR1 is SGHTA and CDR2 FQGNSA. For the CDR3, the DNA is TGTGCCAGCAGTCGAAGATCCGGAGGAGAAAAACTGTTTTTT. It translates to CASSRRSGGEKLFF.

CDR3 region: CASGAERSYNEQFF. The CDR3 bases are TGTGCCAGCGGGGCCGAAAGGTCCTACAATGAGCAGTTCTTC. The rearrangement joins TRBV6-5 to TRBJ2-1; D possibly corresponds to TRBD1 (5 bases). Germline V gene sequence: CDR1 MNHEY, CDR2 SVGAGI. This CDR3 contains 14 residues. Between the trimmed V and J ends, which lost 8 bases and 1 base, there was a span of 12 bases.

This clonotype is judged large. The gene calls are TRBV7-2 and TRBJ2-7; D may be TRBD2 (6 bases). CDR3 length: 14 amino acids. Trimming removed 1 base at V and 0 bases at J, with 7 bases between. Germline V gene sequence: CDR1 SGHTA, CDR2 FQGNSA. For the CDR3, the DNA is TGTGCCAGCAGCTTAGTGGGGGGCTCCTACGAGCAGTACTTC. It encodes CASSLVGGSYEQYF.

This clonotype turned up a few times. The gene calls are TRBV5-1 and TRBJ2-7; TRBD1 is a possible D gene (6 bases). Germline values: CDR1 SGHRS, CDR2 YFSETQ. This CDR3 has 16 amino acids. V lost 4 bases to trimming and J lost 3 bases, with 20 bases between them. CDR3 nucleotides: TGCGCCAGCAGCCCCGCACCAAAACAGGGTAGCTACGAGCAGTACTTC. Translation gives CASSPAPKQGSYEQYF.

Only a few counts were recorded for this clonotype. The chain is built from TRBV20-1 and TRBJ2-7; weak D call: TRBD2 (6 bases). This CDR3 spans 12 amino acids. CDR1 is DFQATT and CDR2 is SNEGSKA in the germline V gene (reference sequence). Trimming removed 7 bases at V and 0 bases at J, with 10 bases between. The CDR3 loop reads CSGCGNSYEQYF. The CDR3 DNA is TGCAGTGGATGCGGGAACTCCTACGAGCAGTACTTC.

This clonotype came up a few times. The chain carries TRBV4-1 and TRBJ1-2; tentatively, D is TRBD1 (5 bases). Germline V gene sequence: CDR1 MGHRA, CDR2 YSYEKL. V was pared by 5 bases and J by 3 bases, with 22 bases between. The CDR3 covers 17 residues. Written as DNA, the CDR3 is TGCGCCAGCAGCGCGAGCAGCGGGAATGTAGGGGACTATGGCTACACCTTC. Translated, it gives CASSASSGNVGDYGYTF.

This chain links TRBV7-3 with TRBJ2-3; 8 bases are shared with TRBD2. This CDR3 comprises 17 residues. Germline trimming cut 0 bases from V and 2 bases from J; bases unmatched to any gene: 7. Germline loops: CDR1 SGHTA, CDR2 FQGTGA. The CDR3 DNA sequence: TGTGCCAGCAGCTTAACGGGTACTAGCGGAAACACAGATACGCAGTATTTT. Its translation is CASSLTGTSGNTDTQYF.

This chain links TRBV3-1 with TRBJ2-5; D is perhaps TRBD1 or TRBD2 (5 bases each). V lost 0 bases, J lost 5 bases, and 16 bases lay in between. This CDR3 is built from 16 residues. The germline CDR1 and CDR2 sequences are LGHDT and YNNKEL (reference sequence). The CDR3 DNA reads TGTGCCAGCAGCCAAGACCCCGGGACCTCGAGGGAGACCCAGTACTTC. Its translation is CASSQDPGTSRETQYF.

This clonotype was picked up a small number of times. The V gene is TRBV30, the J gene TRBJ2-1; 7 bases fit TRBD2. This CDR3 region has 15 residues. Per the germline V gene, CDR1 is GTSNPN and CDR2 is SVGIG (reference sequence). V was clipped by 3 bases and J by 2 bases; unmatched bases: 7. The CDR3 DNA follows: TGTGCCTGGAGGCACAGCGGGGCCCCCTACAATGAGCAGTTCTTC. Protein sequence: CAWRHSGAPYNEQFF.

This clonotype counts as large. The rearrangement uses TRBV2 and TRBJ2-3; no clear D gene. The CDR3 loop spans 13 amino acids. Trimming took off 6 bases at V and 4 bases at J, with 11 bases between the two ends. Germline CDR1 SNHLY, CDR2 FYNNEI. CDR3 sequence: CASRKGQADTQYF. Here the CDR3 DNA reads TGTGCCAGCAGGAAGGGTCAGGCAGATACGCAGTATTTT.